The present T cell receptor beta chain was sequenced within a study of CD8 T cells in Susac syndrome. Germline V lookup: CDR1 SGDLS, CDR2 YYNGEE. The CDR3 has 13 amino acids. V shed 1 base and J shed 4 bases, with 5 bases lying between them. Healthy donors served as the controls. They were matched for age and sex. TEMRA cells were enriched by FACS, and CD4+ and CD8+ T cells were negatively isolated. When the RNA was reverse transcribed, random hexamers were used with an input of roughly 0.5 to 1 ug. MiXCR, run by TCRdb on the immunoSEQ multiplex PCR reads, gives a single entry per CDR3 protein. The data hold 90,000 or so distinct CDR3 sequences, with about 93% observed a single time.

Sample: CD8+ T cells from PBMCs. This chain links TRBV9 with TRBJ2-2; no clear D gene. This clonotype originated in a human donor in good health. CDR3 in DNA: TGTGCCAGCAGCGTACAGATCACCGGGGAGCTGTTTTTT. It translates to CASSVQITGELFF.